This TCR beta chain was captured by sequencing in a study of read filtering for tumor transcriptome and immune sequencing. In the study overall: R-ISS stage counts were roughly 8 for I, 15 to 20 for II, more than 5 for III. Overall study findings and caveats: The sorted CD138-negative fraction was a mixed bone marrow immune population, not purified T cells. Single-read clonotypes: roughly four fifths of IR-seq clonotypes (approximately 4% of reads), 74.6% of RNA-seq clonotypes (roughly 49% of reads). Even smaller IR-seq throughput identified most shared clonotypes.

Molecular barcoded adaptors covering alpha/delta and beta/gamma chains were used on roughly 400 ng RNA. Via MiXCR, TCRdb re-called the reads, giving one row per CDR3 protein. Among about 39,000 distinct CDR3 sequences, roughly an eighth were seen once, and the ten largest hold 5.5% to 7%. In its sample, this clonotype was seen many times. Its antigen is still unknown. This CDR3 is 15 amino acids long. Trimming shortened V by 8 bases and J by 4 bases, and 15 bases separated the two germline ends. Germline CDR1 reads LGHDT; CDR2 reads YNNKEL (reference sequence). The TCR sequence derives from a donor at least 40 years old with multiple myeloma. The sequenced material came from a population of CD138-negative cells sorted from bone marrow. The rearrangement links TRBV3-1 to TRBJ2-6, with D possibly matching TRBD1 (5 bases). The CDR3 DNA reads TGTGCCAGCTCCAGGGTGGAAACGGGGGCCAACGTCCTGACTTTC. Residues: CASSRVETGANVLTF.